The text below deals with one TCR beta chain. The sample is drawn from a study of cytomegalovirus exposure and HLA in healthy donors. PCR employed 60 Vbeta and 13 Jbeta primers. Measured with immunoSEQ multiplex PCR; TCRdb has only the in-frame clones, and not every one. The table has about 190,000 clones, 65% to 85% seen once. This receptor was obtained from a man aged 35-49 years in good health and CMV-seropositive. Sample: PBMCs.

The chain's CDR3 is CASLREPGNTIYF. Here the CDR3 DNA reads TGTGCCAGTCTCAGGGAACCTGGAAACACCATATATTTT. The J gene is TRBJ1-3, the V gene TRBV6-5; D may be TRBD1 (5 bases). The ends were cut back, 9 bases at V and 2 bases at J, with 11 bases in the middle. Germline CDR1 and CDR2: MNHEY and SVGAGI. The CDR3 has 13 amino acids.